The clone carrying this T cell receptor (beta chain) was counted ten times or more. Before ophthalmopathy appeared, progressors gave blood at initial hyperthyroidism diagnosis. These data come from a study of T cells in Graves' hyperthyroidism and ophthalmopathy. RNA transcripts were the template for amplifying TCR beta CDR3 regions. HTBI primers drove first-round RT-PCR of the TCR CDR3. TCRdb re-analysed the multiplex PCR reads in MiXCR, keeping a single row per CDR3 protein. Altogether a few hundred thousand distinct CDR3 sequences are present, 15% being singletons, with the ten largest covering over 30%. The sequenced sample consisted of blood. This clonotype was sampled from a woman between 50 and 59 years old with Graves' hyperthyroidism that later progressed to Graves' ophthalmopathy.

The CDR3 DNA is TGCGCCAGCAGCTCCGACATCGGGACAGCGTCCTACGAGCAGTACTTC. Translating gives CASSSDIGTASYEQYF. This chain connects TRBV5-1 to TRBJ2-7; 7 nucleotides align to TRBD1. In germline, CDR1 is SGHRS, CDR2 YFSETQ. V lost 3 bases and J lost 1; bases outside the gene matches: 10. This CDR3 spans 16 amino acids.